These 27 T cell receptor beta chains share one sample of origin, sequenced in a study of blood T cell repertoires in COVID-19. Only in-frame clones appear in the TCRdb table, and some are missing; sequencing was by immunoSEQ multiplex PCR. The sample yields tens of thousands of clones, roughly 89% seen once. Sequencing input: peripheral blood. Receptors originate from a human donor in a cohort sampled during active COVID-19.

This chain connects TRBV19 to TRBJ1-2; D unresolved. Trimming removed 3 bases at V and 0 bases at J, with 8 bases between. The germline V gene has CDR1 LNHDA and CDR2 SQIVND (reference sequence). This CDR3 has 14 amino acids. CDR3 DNA: TGTGCCAGTAGTATTAGCTGGACTAACTATGGCTACACCTTC. This translates into CASSISWTNYGYTF.

The chain recombines TRBV27 with TRBJ1-5, with 7 nucleotides matching TRBD1. CDR3 length: 16 residues. CDR1 and CDR2 (germline): MNHEY, SMNVEV (reference sequence). V lost 4 bases and J lost 1; bases outside the gene matches: 7. The CDR3 spells CASSSLTGLSNQPQHF. DNA for the CDR3: TGTGCCAGCAGTTCCTTGACAGGGCTGAGCAATCAGCCCCAGCATTTT.

The V and J genes are TRBV11-2 and TRBJ1-2; D not certain. The CDR3 covers 15 residues. V was pared by 2 bases and J by 2 bases, with 12 bases between. The germline CDR1 and CDR2 sequences are SGHAT and FQNNGV. Here the CDR3 DNA reads TGTGCCAGCAGCTTACATCCCGGGATAAACTATGGCTACACCTTC. This codes for CASSLHPGINYGYTF. Full variable domain (outside the CDR3, taken from reference TRBV11-2 and TRBJ1-2): EAGVAQSPRYKIIEKRQSVAFWCNPISGHATLYWYQQILGQGPKLLIQFQNNGVVDDSQLPKDRFSAERLKGVDSTLKIQPAKLEDSAVYLCASSLHPGINYGYTFGSGTRLTVV.

The chain recombines TRBV4-3 with TRBJ1-1; possible D gene TRBD1, 5 bases. There are 15 residues in the CDR3. The germline V gene has CDR1 LGHNA and CDR2 YSLEER. Between the trimmed V and J ends, which lost 0 bases and 5 bases, there was a span of 13 bases. For the CDR3, the DNA is TGCGCCAGCAGCCAAGATAGGGGAGGAGGAACTGAAGCTTTCTTT. Amino acids: CASSQDRGGGTEAFF.

The V call is TRBV5-1, the J call TRBJ2-3; 11 bases match TRBD2. Germline CDR1 is SGHRS and CDR2 is YFSETQ. CDR3 size: 15 residues. The trim removed 2 bases at V and 4 bases at J, leaving 3 bases unmatched. CDR3 DNA: TGCGCCAGCAGCTTAGGACTAGCGGGCGCAGATACGCAGTATTTT. Its protein product is CASSLGLAGADTQYF.

CDR3 in amino acids: CASSDVNINQPQHF. Written as DNA, the CDR3 is TGTGCCAGCAGTGATGTTAATATCAATCAGCCCCAGCATTTT. This chain uses TRBV2 with TRBJ1-5; D unresolved. Germline V gene data show CDR1 as SNHLY and CDR2 as FYNNEI. Trimming shortened V by 3 bases and J by 3 bases, and 9 bases separated the two germline ends. The CDR3 covers 14 residues.

This rearrangement joins TRBV9 to TRBJ2-7; 8 bases align to TRBD2. The CDR3 is 15 amino acids. Losses at the gene ends were 2 bases for V and 9 bases for J; bases not matched to a gene: 13. The germline V gene has CDR1 SGDLS and CDR2 YYNGEE. The CDR3 loop reads CASSVDGRGASGQYF. The CDR3 DNA reads as TGTGCCAGCAGCGTCGATGGGCGGGGGGCGTCCGGGCAGTACTTC.

The chain combines TRBV7-2 with TRBJ1-2; D unclear. CDR1 SGHTA and CDR2 FQGNSA come from the germline V gene. CDR3 length: 13 amino acids. The ends were cut back, 1 base at V and 5 bases at J, with 8 bases in the middle. CDR3 in amino acids: CASSLGEPYGYTF. The CDR3, as DNA: TGTGCCAGCAGCTTAGGGGAGCCTTATGGCTACACCTTC.

The chain is built from TRBV3-1 (or the pseudogene TRBV3-2) and TRBJ2-5, with 7 bases lining up with TRBD2. The CDR3 contains 13 residues. The V and J ends lost 4 bases and 5 bases, in that order; junction bases with no gene match: 4. Germline lookup yields CDR1 LGHDT and CDR2 YNNKEL (reference sequence). The CDR3 coding sequence is TGTGCCAGCAGCCGGGACTATACGGAGACCCAGTACTTC. Amino acids: CASSRDYTETQYF.

The rearrangement uses TRBV7-2 and TRBJ1-2, with a possible D match to TRBD1 (5 bases). This CDR3 contains 14 residues. Deletions cut 5 bases from V and 1 base from J, with 11 bases between. The germline gives CDR1 SGHTA, CDR2 FQGNSA. In DNA, the CDR3 is TGTGCCAGCAGCCTGGGGGGGGTTAACTATGGCTACACCTTC. Translation gives CASSLGGVNYGYTF.

The chain joins TRBV5-4 to TRBJ2-7, with 7 bases aligning to TRBD2. Germline V gene sequence: CDR1 SGHNT, CDR2 YYREEE (reference sequence). The CDR3 is made up of 14 amino acids. The ends lost 7 bases at V and 6 bases at J; junction bases unmatched: 13. CDR3 nucleotides: TGTGCCAGCGGTATTGGGGAGGGGCTTAGCGAGCAGTACTTC. It encodes CASGIGEGLSEQYF.

V is TRBV7-6 and J is TRBJ1-4; D may be TRBD1 (6 bases). Germline V gene data show CDR1 as SGHVS and CDR2 as FNYEAQ. V was shortened by 1 base and J by 4 bases, with 10 bases between the two germline ends. The CDR3 contains 15 residues. The CDR3 sequence: CASSLGGRGNEKLFF. Written as DNA, the CDR3 is TGTGCCAGCAGCTTAGGTGGCAGGGGTAATGAAAAACTGTTTTTT.

The rearrangement joins TRBV19 to TRBJ2-7; TRBD2 agrees at 13 bases. V was pared by 8 bases and J by 3 bases, with 1 base of the junction left unmatched. From germline, CDR1 is LNHDA and CDR2 SQIVND (reference sequence). The CDR3 has 13 residues. DNA for the CDR3: TGTGCCAGTCGGACTAGCGGGGGCTACGAGCAGTACTTC. Its protein is CASRTSGGYEQYF.

The CDR3 DNA sequence: TGTGCCAGCAGCTTGAGACAGGGGCTAGGAGAAAAACTGTTTTTT. Protein: CASSLRQGLGEKLFF. The genes are TRBV5-4 and TRBJ1-4; 8 bases agree with TRBD1. V was pared by 1 base and J by 8 bases, with 7 bases of the junction left unmatched. There are 15 residues in the CDR3. CDR1 is SGHNT, CDR2 YYREEE, per germline (reference sequence).

J is TRBJ1-2 and V is TRBV5-5, with 7 bases fitting TRBD1. V shed 0 bases and J 8 bases; nucleotides not matched to a gene: 7. Germline V gene data show CDR1 as SGHKS and CDR2 as YYEKEE (reference sequence). The CDR3 extends over 14 amino acids. The CDR3 DNA is TGTGCCAGCAGCTTGGAATGGACAGGAGGGGGCTACACCTTC. It codes for CASSLEWTGGGYTF.

The CDR3 region is CASTLIGQGNTEAFF. The DNA for the CDR3 is TGTGCCAGTACCCTAATCGGGCAGGGGAACACTGAAGCTTTCTTT. The J gene is TRBJ1-1, the V gene TRBV19, with D tentatively TRBD1 (5 bases). Germline-derived CDR1 and CDR2 are LNHDA and SQIVND (reference sequence). The ends were cut back, 7 bases at V and 1 base at J, with 16 bases in the middle. The CDR3 totals 15 residues.

The table lists this clone with a count of one. CDR3 residues: CASSAGSGGRISSYEQYF. The CDR3, as DNA: TGTGCCAGCTCGGCGGGGAGCGGGGGGCGTATAAGCTCCTACGAGCAGTACTTC. The chain has TRBV18 and TRBJ2-7; 9 bases agree with TRBD2. The V gene end was trimmed by 6 bases and the J gene end by 0 bases; junction bases not matched to a gene: 15. From germline, CDR1 is KGHSH and CDR2 LQKENI. The CDR3 has 18 residues.

The chain employs TRBV3-1 (or the pseudogene TRBV3-2) and TRBJ2-1, with 7 nucleotides matching TRBD2. The trim removed 5 bases at V and 8 bases at J, leaving 12 bases unmatched. This CDR3 comprises 15 residues. From germline, CDR1 is LGHDT and CDR2 YNNKEL (reference sequence). This chain's CDR3 is CASSFNMRGWDEQFF. The DNA for the CDR3 is TGTGCCAGCAGCTTTAACATGCGGGGGTGGGATGAGCAGTTCTTC.

The V gene is TRBV2, the J gene TRBJ2-1; 9 nucleotides align to TRBD1. The V gene end was trimmed by 5 bases and the J gene end by 6 bases; junction bases not matched to a gene: 8. Germline CDR1 reads SNHLY; CDR2 reads FYNNEI. The CDR3 is made up of 15 amino acids. The CDR3 coding sequence is TGTGCCAGCAGTTGGACAGGGGAGTTTTTCAATGAGCAGTTCTTC. Translated, it gives CASSWTGEFFNEQFF.

The chain combines TRBV6-2 or TRBV6-3 with TRBJ2-1, with 9 bases that match TRBD1. Germline V gene lookup returns CDR1 MNHEY and CDR2 SVGEGT. The CDR3 has 18 amino acids. With 0 bases clipped from V and 3 bases from J, the junction kept 9 bases outside the gene matches. The DNA for the CDR3 is TGTGCCAGCAGTTACTCGAAAGCCCGGGACAGGGTCTACAATGAGCAGTTCTTC. Its protein is CASSYSKARDRVYNEQFF.

The CDR3 DNA sequence: TGTGCCAGCAGTGAGTCATGGGGGGGATGGAACACTGAAGCTTTCTTT. It is translated as CASSESWGGWNTEAFF. The chain joins TRBV6-1 to TRBJ1-1, with a weak D call TRBD1 (5 bases). The CDR3 runs to 16 residues. Germline V gene lookup returns CDR1 MNHNS and CDR2 SASEGT. Deletions cut 3 bases from V and 1 base from J, with 15 bases between.

The chain is built from TRBV5-1 and TRBJ1-1; tentative D call: TRBD1 (5 bases). The V gene's germline CDR1 is SGHRS and CDR2 YFSETQ. The CDR3 is made up of 14 amino acids. Trimming took 0 bases from V and 1 from J, leaving 7 bases between them. The CDR3 DNA reads as TGCGCCAGCAGCTTGGGACAGCCGAACACTGAAGCTTTCTTT. This codes for CASSLGQPNTEAFF.

The chain recombines TRBV5-1 with TRBJ1-6; D not resolved. Trimming stripped 6 bases from V and 0 bases from J, with 7 bases between. The CDR3 has 14 amino acids. Germline-derived CDR1 and CDR2 are SGHRS and YFSETQ. The CDR3 region is CASKVSSYNSPLHF. CDR3 DNA: TGCGCCAGCAAAGTGAGCTCCTATAATTCACCCCTCCACTTT. The full variable domain, its missing parts supplied by reference TRBV5-1 and TRBJ1-6, is KAGVTQTPRYLIKTRGQQVTLSCSPISGHRSVSWYQQTPGQGLQFLFEYFSETQRNKGNFPGRFSGRQFSNSRSEMNVSTLELGDSALYLCASKVSSYNSPLHFGNGTRLTVT.

This clone has only one observation. This chain uses TRBV6-2 or TRBV6-3 with TRBJ1-4; 8 bases line up with TRBD1. V shed 5 bases and J 10 bases; nucleotides not matched to a gene: 15. The CDR3 totals 16 residues. The V gene's germline CDR1 is MNHEY and CDR2 SVGEGT. The CDR3 region is CASSPFFGQGGGKLFF. As DNA, the CDR3 is TGTGCCAGCAGTCCATTCTTCGGACAGGGTGGTGGAAAACTGTTTTTT.

V gene TRBV28 combines with J gene TRBJ1-3; TRBD1 might be the D (6 bases). This CDR3 has 14 residues. The V end was cut by 6 bases, the J end by 2 bases, with 11 bases between. Germline V gene lookup returns CDR1 MDHEN and CDR2 SYDVKM. CDR3 sequence: CASRAQGTGNTIYF. CDR3 in DNA: TGTGCCAGCAGAGCACAGGGAACTGGAAACACCATATATTTT.

This clone occurred a few times. The V call is TRBV4-2, the J call TRBJ1-5, with no clear D. The germline V and J ends were trimmed by 0 bases and 6 bases, with 12 bases remaining between them. This CDR3 spans 15 amino acids. Per the germline V gene, CDR1 is LGHNA and CDR2 is YNFKEQ. The CDR3 DNA is TGTGCCAGCAGCCAAGAAGGGTCGGGATTTCAGCCCCAGCATTTT. As protein: CASSQEGSGFQPQHF.

The J gene is TRBJ2-7, the V gene TRBV21-1; the D call in the table, TRBD2, was not verified against the DNA. TRBV21-1 is labeled a pseudogene. The CDR3 is 15 residues long. CDR3 nucleotide sequence: TGTGCCAGCAGCCGCTCCGGAGGGGCTAAATACGAGCAGTACTTC. Protein sequence: CASSRSGGAKYEQYF.